A single sample gave rise to the 27 T cell receptor beta chains below, sequenced in a study of cytomegalovirus exposure and HLA in healthy donors. Vbeta (60) and Jbeta (13) primers were used in the PCR. Libraries were prepared by immunoSEQ multiplex PCR; TCRdb keeps only in-frame clonotypes and omits some of them. The sample records around 200,000 clones, roughly 85% being singletons. The sample was PBMCs. These receptors came from a male donor in good health and CMV-seronegative.

The V and J genes are TRBV7-3 and TRBJ2-7, with 8 positions matching TRBD2. The CDR3 contains 18 residues. V shed 7 bases and J 4 bases; nucleotides not matched to a gene: 21. CDR1 is SGHTA and CDR2 is FQGTGA in the germline V gene. For the CDR3, the DNA is TGTGCCAGCAACCACGTTTTAAAGATGACTAGCGAACGGTACGAGCAGTACTTC. Encoded protein: CASNHVLKMTSERYEQYF.

This sequence joins TRBV18 and TRBJ2-7, with D possibly TRBD2 on 7 matching bases. This CDR3 comprises 15 residues. V was clipped by 6 bases and J by 2 bases, with 17 bases between them. Germline V gene sequence: CDR1 KGHSH, CDR2 LQKENI. The CDR3 region is CASSLRGGGPYEQYF. The CDR3 DNA sequence: TGTGCCAGCTCCCTCCGTGGCGGGGGCCCCTACGAGCAGTACTTC.

The chain carries TRBV9 and TRBJ1-1; 7 nucleotides line up with TRBD1. This CDR3 is 14 amino acids long. The ends lost 4 bases at V and 4 bases at J; junction bases unmatched: 7. CDR1 and CDR2 from the germline V gene are SGDLS and YYNGEE. CDR3 protein: CASSPAPGGTEAFF. Here the CDR3 DNA reads TGTGCCAGCAGCCCCGCGCCAGGGGGCACTGAAGCTTTCTTT.

The CDR3 loop is CAISGTGAGNTIYF. In DNA form, the CDR3 reads TGTGCCATCAGTGGAACAGGGGCTGGAAACACCATATATTTT. The J gene is TRBJ1-3, the V gene TRBV10-3; 7 bases are a match to TRBD1. CDR1 is ENHRY and CDR2 is SYGVKD in the germline V gene. The trim removed 4 bases at V and 2 bases at J, leaving 2 bases unmatched. The CDR3 has 14 residues.

The rearrangement links TRBV19 to TRBJ1-2, with 8 nucleotides matching TRBD1. The CDR3 runs to 15 residues. After removal of 3 bases from V and 6 bases from J, the junction contained 9 bases not matched to a gene. CDR1 LNHDA and CDR2 SQIVND come from the germline V gene (reference sequence). CDR3 sequence reads: CASSILQGGLNGYTF. CDR3 bases: TGTGCCAGTAGTATCCTACAGGGGGGTCTTAATGGCTACACCTTC.

The rearrangement joins TRBV7-9 to TRBJ2-3; D is uncertain. Germline assignment: CDR1 SEHNR and CDR2 FQNEAQ (reference sequence). Trimming cost V 3 bases and J 2 bases, with 9 bases left between them. CDR3 size: 14 residues. The CDR3 DNA reads TGTGCCAGCAGCTTCCGAGGATACACAGATACGCAGTATTTT. It yields the protein CASSFRGYTDTQYF.

The chain has TRBV4-2 and TRBJ1-1; TRBD1 aligns across 10 bases. The CDR3 has 15 amino acids. Germline values: CDR1 LGHNA, CDR2 YNFKEQ. V gave up 1 base and J gave up 8 bases; unmatched junction bases: 7. Written as DNA, the CDR3 is TGTGCCAGCAGCCAAGCGGGACAGGGGACATGGGAAGCTTTCTTT. It translates to CASSQAGQGTWEAFF.

This chain uses TRBV9 with TRBJ2-2; 12 bases are shared with TRBD1. CDR1 and CDR2 (germline): SGDLS, YYNGEE. The ends lost 0 bases at V and 4 bases at J; junction bases unmatched: 4. The CDR3 covers 17 residues. CDR3 in amino acids: CASSVVGQGARTGELFF. CDR3 sequence (DNA): TGTGCCAGCAGCGTAGTGGGACAGGGGGCGCGCACCGGGGAGCTGTTTTTT.

The chain has TRBV7-2 and TRBJ2-2, with D possibly matching TRBD2 (6 bases). Per germline, CDR1 SGHTA and CDR2 FQGNSA. The CDR3 runs to 13 residues. Deletions cut 8 bases from V and 6 bases from J, with 13 bases between. The CDR3 DNA reads as TGTGCCAGCCCGACTAGTGGGGCCGGGGAGCTGTTTTTT. Protein: CASPTSGAGELFF.

The count of this clone is one. This chain uses TRBV4-3 with TRBJ2-3; TRBD2 aligns across 8 bases. This CDR3 has 16 residues. Germline V lookup: CDR1 LGHNA, CDR2 YSLEER. V lost 0 bases, J lost 3 bases, and 5 bases stayed unmatched. The CDR3 nucleotides read TGCGCCAGCAGCCAAGAGATGGCGGGGGGAACAGATACGCAGTATTTT. This translates into CASSQEMAGGTDTQYF.

This clone came up once. V gene TRBV5-1 combines with J gene TRBJ2-7; D unclear. The ends were cut back, 7 bases at V and 2 bases at J, with 10 bases in the middle. This CDR3 is 12 amino acids long. Germline V lookup: CDR1 SGHRS, CDR2 YFSETQ. CDR3 amino acids: CASSYTTYEQYF. The DNA for the CDR3 is TGCGCCAGCTCCTATACGACCTACGAGCAGTACTTC.

The chain couples TRBV7-7 to TRBJ2-5; 7 positions agree with TRBD1. V shed 5 bases and J 2 bases; nucleotides not matched to a gene: 2. The CDR3 totals 13 residues. CDR1 and CDR2 (germline): SSHAT, FNYEAQ (reference sequence). DNA of the CDR3: TGTGCCAGCAGCGGGGGACAGCAAGAGACCCAGTACTTC. This gives the protein CASSGGQQETQYF.

This chain joins TRBV4-2 and TRBJ2-1; 7 nucleotides line up with TRBD2. The CDR3 extends over 16 amino acids. With 3 bases clipped from V and 4 bases from J, the junction kept 9 bases outside the gene matches. Germline V gene sequence: CDR1 LGHNA, CDR2 YNFKEQ. This CDR3 is CASSHLSGTTYNEQFF. The CDR3 nucleotides are TGTGCCAGCAGCCACCTCTCCGGGACTACTTACAATGAGCAGTTCTTC.

V is TRBV6-1 and J is TRBJ1-2; D might be TRBD1 (5 bases). The V and J ends lost 5 bases and 5 bases respectively, with 15 bases between them. Germline V gives CDR1 MNHNS, CDR2 SASEGT. The CDR3 loop spans 14 amino acids. The CDR3 nucleotides are TGTGCCAGCAGTCGGGTCGAGGCAGGGTATGGCTACACCTTC. Protein product: CASSRVEAGYGYTF.

The CDR3: CASSPTGLSSYEQYF. The CDR3 DNA is TGTGCCAGCAGCCCGACAGGCCTTAGCTCCTACGAGCAGTACTTC. J is TRBJ2-7 and V is TRBV6-5, with a tentative D call TRBD1 (6 bases). V lost 6 bases, J lost 0 bases, and 15 bases lay in between. This CDR3 is built from 15 residues. Germline V gene lookup returns CDR1 MNHEY and CDR2 SVGAGI.

This clone was seen just once. The chain carries TRBV5-1 and TRBJ2-3; 9 bases fit TRBD1. Germline V gene data show CDR1 as SGHRS and CDR2 as YFSETQ. The ends lost 3 bases at V and 1 base at J; junction bases unmatched: 6. This CDR3 spans 16 amino acids. The CDR3 DNA reads as TGCGCCAGCAGCTCCCGGGACAGGGTTGGCACAGATACGCAGTATTTT. It translates to CASSSRDRVGTDTQYF.

The chain links TRBV7-2 to TRBJ2-6; D not certain. The V gene's germline CDR1 is SGHTA and CDR2 FQGNSA. V was clipped by 1 base and J by 4 bases, with 8 bases between them. CDR3 length equals 15 residues. In nucleotides, the CDR3 is TGTGCCAGCAGCTTAGGAATGGCAGGGGCCAACGTCCTGACTTTC. Translated, it gives CASSLGMAGANVLTF. Complete variable domain (other parts from reference TRBV7-2 and TRBJ2-6): GAGVSQSPSNKVTEKGKDVELRCDPISGHTALYWYRQSLGQGLEFLIYFQGNSAPDKSGLPSDRFSAERTGGSVSTLTIQRTQQEDSAVYLCASSLGMAGANVLTFGAGSRLTVL.

The gene calls are TRBV7-9 and TRBJ2-3; D gene ambiguous. This CDR3 region has 12 residues. Trimming shortened V by 4 bases and J by 4 bases, and 6 bases separated the two germline ends. Per germline, CDR1 SEHNR and CDR2 FQNEAQ (reference sequence). The chain's CDR3 is CASSSPADTQYF. The CDR3 nucleotides are TGTGCCAGCAGCTCCCCAGCAGATACGCAGTATTTT.

The rearrangement links TRBV7-3 to TRBJ2-5, with TRBD2 matching over 7 bases. The CDR3 is 14 amino acids. J lost 2 bases, V lost 5 bases, and 5 bases had no gene match. Germline values: CDR1 SGHTA, CDR2 FQGTGA. CDR3 bases: TGTGCCAGCAGCGTGATGGGGGGGCAAGAGACCCAGTACTTC. Residues: CASSVMGGQETQYF. The full variable domain, in which reference TRBV7-3 and TRBJ2-5 provide the parts outside the CDR3, is GAGVSQTPSNKVTEKGKYVELRCDPISGHTALYWYRQSLGQGPEFLIYFQGTGAADDSGLPNDRFFAVRPEGSVSTLKIQRTERGDSAVYLCASSVMGGQETQYFGPGTRLLVL.

This CDR3 reads CASSAEGQGLYEKLFF. In DNA, the CDR3 is TGCGCCAGCAGCGCCGAGGGACAGGGGTTATATGAAAAACTGTTTTTT. The chain links TRBV5-1 to TRBJ1-4; 10 positions agree with TRBD1. Germline V gene lookup returns CDR1 SGHRS and CDR2 YFSETQ. The CDR3 length is 16 residues. V was clipped by 4 bases and J by 6 bases; unmatched bases: 9.

This clone was found a few times. The rearrangement joins TRBV5-5 to TRBJ1-1; D remains ambiguous. CDR1 and CDR2 from the germline V gene are SGHKS and YYEKEE (reference sequence). CDR3 size: 13 residues. The germline V and J ends were trimmed by 0 bases and 6 bases, with 9 bases remaining between them. In DNA form, the CDR3 reads TGTGCCAGCAGCTTGGGCCCGGGTGCTGAAGCTTTCTTT. Protein: CASSLGPGAEAFF. Variable domain in full (rest from reference TRBV5-5 and TRBJ1-1): DAGVTQSPTHLIKTRGQQVTLRCSPISGHKSVSWYQQVLGQGPQFIFQYYEKEERGRGNFPDRFSARQFPNYSSELNVNALLLGDSALYLCASSLGPGAEAFFGQGTRLTVV.

V usage is TRBV28 and J usage is TRBJ1-1; TRBD1 might be the D (6 bases). V gave up 3 bases and J gave up 6 bases, with 14 bases separating them. Germline CDR1 reads MDHEN; CDR2 reads SYDVKM. The CDR3 loop spans 14 amino acids. CDR3 amino acids: CASSFLGGIAEAFF. The CDR3 DNA is TGTGCCAGCAGTTTTCTTGGGGGCATCGCTGAAGCTTTCTTT.

This clone was counted once. The rearrangement uses TRBV5-1 and TRBJ2-5, with TRBD2 matching over 11 bases. The J call may be faulty, since TRBJ2-7 better matches the DNA end. Per the germline V gene, CDR1 is SGHRS and CDR2 is YFSETQ. The CDR3 consists of 16 residues. In DNA form, the CDR3 reads TGCGCCAGCAGCTTATCCGGGACTAGCGGCCTCTACGAGCAGTACTTC. Amino acid sequence: CASSLSGTSGLYEQYF.

The chain recombines TRBV7-2 with TRBJ2-5, with 16 bases lining up with TRBD2. Germline V gives CDR1 SGHTA, CDR2 FQGNSA. This CDR3 contains 17 residues. V shed 5 bases, J shed 5 bases, and the junction held 8 bases outside the gene matches. CDR3 nucleotides: TGTGCCAGCAGCGGGGGACTAGCGGGGGGGCCAAGGGAGACCCAGTACTTC. Protein product: CASSGGLAGGPRETQYF. Complete variable domain (other parts from reference TRBV7-2 and TRBJ2-5): GAGVSQSPSNKVTEKGKDVELRCDPISGHTALYWYRQSLGQGLEFLIYFQGNSAPDKSGLPSDRFSAERTGGSVSTLTIQRTQQEDSAVYLCASSGGLAGGPRETQYFGPGTRLLVL.

In this sample, this clone turned up a few times. The V gene is TRBV15, the J gene TRBJ2-2; D uncertain. From germline, CDR1 is LNHNV and CDR2 YYDKDF (reference sequence). This CDR3 has 14 residues. The V end was cut by 1 base, the J end by 1 base, with 4 bases between. CDR3 DNA sequence: TGTGCCACCAGCAGAGTCCGGAACACCGGGGAGCTGTTTTTT. Translated: CATSRVRNTGELFF.

This chain connects TRBV19 to TRBJ1-1; no definite D call. The CDR3 is 15 amino acids. The V and J ends lost 3 bases and 2 bases respectively, with 13 bases between them. CDR1 and CDR2 (germline): LNHDA, SQIVND (reference sequence). The CDR3 nucleotides read TGTGCCAGTAGTATGCGAGAGGAGATCAACACTGAAGCTTTCTTT. Encoded protein: CASSMREEINTEAFF.

With respect to this clone: At one end, the junction sequence differs from germline, possibly due to a read error. V usage is TRBV7-7 and J usage is TRBJ1-1; D perhaps matches TRBD1 (5 bases). CDR3 length equals 13 residues. CDR1 and CDR2 from the germline V gene are SSHAT and FNYEAQ (reference sequence). The CDR3 sequence is CASSSDRNTEAFF. CDR3 nucleotides: TGTGCTAGCAGTTCTGACAGGAACACTGAAGCTTTCTTT. The variable domain in full, completed from reference TRBV7-7 and TRBJ1-1, reads GAGVSQSPRYKVTKRGQDVTLRCDPISSHATLYWYQQALGQGPEFLTYFNYEAQPDKSGLPSDRFSAERPEGSISTLTIQRTEQRDSAMYRCASSSDRNTEAFFGQGTRLTVV.